This T cell receptor (beta chain) was found in a study of T cells expressing NK-cell markers. The overall study: It was sorted CD3+CD56+NKG2C+, CD3+CD56+NKG2C- and CD3+CD56-NKG2C+ T cells that supplied the TCR beta repertoires. HCMV serostatus: seven of eight sequenced donors positive, one negative.

The CDR3 covers 15 residues. Per the germline V gene, CDR1 is KGHSH and CDR2 is LQKENI. Overall study findings and caveats: Four donors' CD3+CD56-NKG2C+ cells were dominated by the same clonotypes.

Libraries used 5'RACE template switching adding universal primer site and UMIs. TCRdb reprocessed the 5' RACE reads and keeps a single row for each CDR3 protein, giving no DNA. This repertoire includes about 150,000 distinct CDR3 sequences. Points on this clonotype: No antigen is known for it.

Sequencing was done on a sample of blood T cells: a sorted CD56 or NKG2C T cell subset, CD4+ or CD8+ T cells, or bulk PBMC T cells (not recorded which). The clonotype originates from a man aged 18-75 years in good health. The chain is built from TRBV18 and TRBJ1-1. The chain's CDR3 is CASSPLIWGNTEAFF.